These 9 T cell receptor beta chains came from one sample sequenced in a study of blood T cell repertoires in COVID-19. The protocol was immunoSEQ multiplex PCR, while the TCRdb copy is restricted to in-frame clones and leaves out a portion. The table has 150,000 or so clones, around four fifths seen once. The material sequenced was PBMCs or T cells enriched from blood (not recorded which). These receptors came from a man between 65 and 85 years old who had been exposed to COVID-19.

V gene TRBV5-1 combines with J gene TRBJ2-5, with D possibly being TRBD2 (6 bases). The germline gives CDR1 SGHRS, CDR2 YFSETQ. Trimming took off 0 bases at V and 4 bases at J, with 19 bases between the two ends. The CDR3 consists of 17 residues. CDR3 in amino acids: CASSLAAVRDLRETQYF. The CDR3, as DNA: TGCGCCAGCAGCTTGGCCGCGGTGCGGGATCTGCGAGAGACCCAGTACTTC.

This rearrangement joins TRBV30 to TRBJ2-3, with TRBD1 matching over 7 bases. CDR1 is GTSNPN, CDR2 SVGIG, per germline (reference sequence). V was pared by 2 bases and J by 2 bases, with 4 bases of the junction left unmatched. The CDR3 is 14 amino acids. The CDR3 region is CAWSPGTATDTQYF. Written as DNA, the CDR3 is TGTGCCTGGAGTCCCGGGACAGCCACAGATACGCAGTATTTT.

The V and J genes are TRBV5-1 and TRBJ2-7; TRBD1 matches 8 bases. The CDR3 spans 15 residues. V gave up 3 bases and J gave up 1 base; unmatched junction bases: 6. In germline, CDR1 is SGHRS, CDR2 YFSETQ. The CDR3 sequence: CASSSRGQGSYEQYF. CDR3 bases: TGCGCCAGCAGCTCTCGTGGACAGGGATCCTACGAGCAGTACTTC. The variable domain in full, completed from reference TRBV5-1 and TRBJ2-7, reads KAGVTQTPRYLIKTRGQQVTLSCSPISGHRSVSWYQQTPGQGLQFLFEYFSETQRNKGNFPGRFSGRQFSNSRSEMNVSTLELGDSALYLCASSSRGQGSYEQYFGPGTRLTVT.

The chain joins TRBV23-1 to TRBJ1-2, with TRBD1 as a possible D gene (5 bases). TRBV23-1 is marked as an open reading frame, function uncertain. This CDR3 comprises 15 residues. With 3 bases removed from V and 4 bases from J, the gap between germline ends came to 15 bases. The CDR3 DNA reads TGCGCCAGCAGTCATTTTCCGACGGGGGGCTATGGCTACACCTTC. This translates into CASSHFPTGGYGYTF.

The chain joins TRBV9 to TRBJ1-1; a possible D gene is TRBD1 (6 bases). Trimming removed 3 bases from V and 1 base from J, with 10 bases in between. This CDR3 spans 14 amino acids. Germline V gene sequence: CDR1 SGDLS, CDR2 YYNGEE. The CDR3 loop is CASSAGQRNTEAFF. The DNA of the CDR3 is TGTGCCAGCAGCGCCGGACAGCGGAACACTGAAGCTTTCTTT. Together with reference TRBV9 and TRBJ1-1, the CDR3 gives the full variable domain: DSGVTQTPKHLITATGQRVTLRCSPRSGDLSVYWYQQSLDQGLQFLIQYYNGEERAKGNILERFSAQQFPDLHSELNLSSLELGDSALYFCASSAGQRNTEAFFGQGTRLTVV.

Only one count was recorded for this clone. The CDR3 reads CASSLKRRETQYF. The CDR3 DNA follows: TGTGCCAGCAGTTTAAAGCGGCGCGAGACCCAGTACTTC. The genes are TRBV12-3 or TRBV12-4 and TRBJ2-5, with a weak D call TRBD2 (5 bases). This CDR3 is 13 amino acids long. V dropped 2 bases and J dropped 5 bases, with 9 bases sitting between them.

This clone has only a few counts. J is TRBJ1-4 and V is TRBV27; D possibly corresponds to TRBD1 (5 bases). Trimming stripped 4 bases from V and 4 bases from J, with 10 bases between. The germline gives CDR1 MNHEY, CDR2 SMNVEV (reference sequence). The CDR3 totals 14 residues. The CDR3 is CASSWAGNNEKLFF. The CDR3 coding sequence is TGTGCCAGCAGTTGGGCAGGGAATAATGAAAAACTGTTTTTT.

V gene TRBV6-5 combines with J gene TRBJ1-2, with D hard to call. This CDR3 region has 11 residues. V was pared by 7 bases and J by 0 bases, with 3 bases between. Germline lookup yields CDR1 MNHEY and CDR2 SVGAGI. The CDR3 loop reads CASTSNYGYTF. Written as DNA, the CDR3 is TGTGCCAGCACCTCTAACTATGGCTACACCTTC.

The rearrangement uses TRBV19 and TRBJ2-1, with TRBD2 identical over 11 bases. V trimming: 7 bases; J trimming: 5 bases; junction bases outside the gene matches: 7. Germline lookup yields CDR1 LNHDA and CDR2 SQIVND (reference sequence). This CDR3 has 15 amino acids. This CDR3 is CASTELAGANNEQFF. In DNA form, the CDR3 reads TGTGCCAGTACCGAACTAGCGGGGGCCAACAATGAGCAGTTCTTC.